Sequencing of this TCR gamma chain was carried out in a study of Vδ1+ human thymocytes. Points from the study as a whole: Thymic TRG and TRD repertoires appeared highly polyclonal.

CDR1 and CDR2 (germline): EGSTGY, YDSYTSSV. The CDR3 is made up of 14 amino acids. The V segment lost 1 base and the J segment 2 bases; nucleotides outside the gene matches: 5. A remark on this clone: Its antigen remains unidentified. Other DNA sequences from this sample encode an identical CDR3 as well.

Sequences come from RNA converted to cDNA by reverse transcription. Multiplex PCR used pooled V-gene forward primers and a constant-region reverse primer to amplify CDR3s. With CATT, TCRdb re-called clones from the multiplex PCR reads. The table records 30,000 to 45,000 gamma-chain clones, just over 20% of them present only once. The receptor's source is a girl less than two years old who had congenital heart surgery. The chain recombines TRGV4 with TRGJ1 or TRGJ2. Source material: Vdelta1+ gamma-delta thymocytes from the thymus. Subset denoted: FACS-sorted CD3+ TCRalphabeta- TCRVdelta1+ TCRVdelta2- thymocytes. The CDR3 here is CATWDGRHYYKKLF. CDR3 nucleotides: TGTGCCACCTGGGATGGCCGGCATTATTATAAGAAACTCTTT.